Sequencing of this T cell receptor beta chain was carried out in a study of cytomegalovirus exposure and HLA in healthy donors. As for the study in general: Falling in the Caucasian-associated ancestry cluster were about four fifths of a few hundred genotyped donors. Study-level points and caveats: At a 0.05 false discovery rate, a later analysis found some 17,000 TCR beta sequences to be associated with HLA alleles.

CDR1 MDHEN and CDR2 SYDVKM come from the germline V gene. Between the trimmed V and J ends, which lost 8 bases and 7 bases, there was a span of 12 bases. The CDR3 is 13 amino acids. The table lists this clone with a count of one. Its target is not known. Donors had nominal health at sampling but likely had unrecorded immune exposures. The PCR contained 60 Vbeta and 13 Jbeta primers. Clones were sequenced by immunoSEQ multiplex PCR, and TCRdb holds only the in-frame ones, with some missing. Of more than 150,000 clones listed, under 80% are singletons. The TCR sequence derives from a woman aged 25-40 years in good health and CMV-seropositive. Sample: PBMCs. The genes are TRBV28 and TRBJ1-6; D perhaps matches TRBD1 (6 bases). This CDR3 reads CASLPDRNSPLHF. CDR3 nucleotide sequence: TGTGCCAGCTTACCAGACAGGAATTCACCCCTCCACTTT.